This TCR beta chain is from a study of OX40 agonist ivuxolimab in advanced cancers. Details on this clone: Antigen unknown.

The germline V gene encodes CDR1 GTSNPN and CDR2 SVGIG (reference sequence). The CDR3 spans 11 residues. Study-wide results and caveats: Dosing at 0.1 to 3.0 mg/kg was accompanied by clonal expansion of CD4+ and CD8+ blood T cells by week 6.

Only in-frame clones appear in the TCRdb table, and some are missing; sequencing was by immunoSEQ multiplex PCR. The sample lists 55,000 to 70,000 clones; roughly 84% were seen once. The sequences come from CD4+ or CD8+ T cells sorted from blood, collected in a trial of the OX40 agonist ivuxolimab. V gene TRBV30 combines with J gene TRBJ2-5, with unresolved D. The J call is doubtful: the DNA matches TRBJ2-7 better. The clonotype originates from an adult with an advanced solid tumor such as melanoma, head and neck, liver or kidney cancer. This CDR3 reads CAWSGLYEQYF. CDR3 in DNA: TGTGCCTGGAGTGGTCTCTACGAGCAGTACTTC.